This T cell receptor beta chain was observed in a study of blood T cell repertoires in COVID-19. Background on the study: PBMCs, B-cell-depleted T cells, or T cells were the source of the cDNA or gDNA that made up the material.

Assay: immunoSEQ multiplex PCR; the TCRdb copy retains only in-frame clones and omits some. This sample has 350,000 or so clones, with around 83% found just once. This clone has a count of ten or more. This CDR3 contains 14 residues. Germline values: CDR1 SGHRS, CDR2 YFSETQ. Trimming took 4 bases from V and 3 from J, leaving 13 bases between them. The V gene is TRBV5-1, the J gene TRBJ1-2; D ambiguous. This TCR derives from a man aged 25 to 40 with active or convalescent COVID-19. Sequencing was done on a sample of peripheral blood. CDR3: CASSPESSHYGYTF. For the CDR3, the DNA is TGCGCCAGCAGCCCGGAGTCCAGCCACTATGGCTACACCTTC.